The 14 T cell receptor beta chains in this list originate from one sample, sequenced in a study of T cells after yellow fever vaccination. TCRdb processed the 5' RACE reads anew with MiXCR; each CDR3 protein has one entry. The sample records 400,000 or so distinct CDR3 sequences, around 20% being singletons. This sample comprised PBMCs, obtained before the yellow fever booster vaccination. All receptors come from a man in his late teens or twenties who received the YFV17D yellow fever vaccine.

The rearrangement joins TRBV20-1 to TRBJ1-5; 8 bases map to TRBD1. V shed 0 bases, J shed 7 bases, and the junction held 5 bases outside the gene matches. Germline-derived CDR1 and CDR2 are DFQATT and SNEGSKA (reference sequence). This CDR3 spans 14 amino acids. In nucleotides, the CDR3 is TGCAGTGCTAGAGATGTGGGGACAGGCCAGCCCCAGCATTTT. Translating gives CSARDVGTGQPQHF.

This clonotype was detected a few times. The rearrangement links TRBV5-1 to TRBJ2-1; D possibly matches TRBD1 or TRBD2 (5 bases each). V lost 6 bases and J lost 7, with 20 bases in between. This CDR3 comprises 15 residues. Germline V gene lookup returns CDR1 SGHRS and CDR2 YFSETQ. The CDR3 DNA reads TGCGCCAGCATGCCCCGGGACGACGGGGATAATGAGCAGTTCTTC. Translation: CASMPRDDGDNEQFF.

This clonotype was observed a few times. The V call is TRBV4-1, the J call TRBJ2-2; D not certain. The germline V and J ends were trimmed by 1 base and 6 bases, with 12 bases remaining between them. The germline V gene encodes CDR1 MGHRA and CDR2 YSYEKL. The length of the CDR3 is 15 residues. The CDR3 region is CASSQASVEAGELFF. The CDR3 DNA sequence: TGCGCCAGCAGCCAAGCGTCCGTTGAGGCCGGGGAGCTGTTTTTT.

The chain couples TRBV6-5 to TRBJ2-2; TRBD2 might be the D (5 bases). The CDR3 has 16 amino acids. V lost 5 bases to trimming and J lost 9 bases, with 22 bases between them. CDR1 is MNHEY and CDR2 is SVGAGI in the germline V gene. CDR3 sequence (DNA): TGTGCCAGCAGTCTCCGGGGTGTTGGGCAGTTCCGGGAGCTGTTTTTT. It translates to CASSLRGVGQFRELFF.

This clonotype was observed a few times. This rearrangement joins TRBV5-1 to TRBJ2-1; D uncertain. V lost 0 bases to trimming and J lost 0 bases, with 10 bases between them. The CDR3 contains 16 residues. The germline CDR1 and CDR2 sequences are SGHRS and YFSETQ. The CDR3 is CASSLGPGYSYNEQFF. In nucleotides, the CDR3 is TGCGCCAGCAGCTTGGGTCCCGGGTACTCCTACAATGAGCAGTTCTTC.

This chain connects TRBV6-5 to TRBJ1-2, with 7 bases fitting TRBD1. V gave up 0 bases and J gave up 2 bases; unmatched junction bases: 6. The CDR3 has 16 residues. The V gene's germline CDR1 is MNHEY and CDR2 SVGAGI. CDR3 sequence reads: CASSYSPGTENYGYTF. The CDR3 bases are TGTGCCAGCAGTTACTCGCCGGGGACAGAGAACTATGGCTACACCTTC.

The CDR3 DNA is TGTGCCAGCAGCCAGGGCGGGACGCCTGGGGCCAACGTCCTGACTTTC. Residues: CASSQGGTPGANVLTF. V and J are TRBV3-1 and TRBJ2-6; TRBD2 might be the D (6 bases). This CDR3 region has 16 residues. The germline V gene encodes CDR1 LGHDT and CDR2 YNNKEL (reference sequence). V was clipped by 3 bases and J by 2 bases, with 11 bases between them.

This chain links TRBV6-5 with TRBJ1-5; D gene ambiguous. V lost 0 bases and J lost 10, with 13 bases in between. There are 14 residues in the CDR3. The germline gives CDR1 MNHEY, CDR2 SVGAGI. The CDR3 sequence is CASSYSDAYRPQHF. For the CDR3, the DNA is TGTGCCAGCAGTTACTCGGACGCATATAGACCCCAGCATTTT.

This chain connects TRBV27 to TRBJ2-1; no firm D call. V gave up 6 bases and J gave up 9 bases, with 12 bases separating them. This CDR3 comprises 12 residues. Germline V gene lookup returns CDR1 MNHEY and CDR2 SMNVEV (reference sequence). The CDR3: CASSAGSTEQFF. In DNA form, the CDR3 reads TGTGCCAGCAGCGCAGGATCCACTGAGCAGTTCTTC.

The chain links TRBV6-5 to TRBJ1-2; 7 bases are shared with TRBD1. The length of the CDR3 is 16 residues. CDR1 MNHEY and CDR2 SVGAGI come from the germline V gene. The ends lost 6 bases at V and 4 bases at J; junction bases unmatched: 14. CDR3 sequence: CASRTIGTDLSYGYTF. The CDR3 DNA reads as TGTGCCAGCAGAACGATCGGGACAGACCTAAGCTATGGCTACACCTTC.

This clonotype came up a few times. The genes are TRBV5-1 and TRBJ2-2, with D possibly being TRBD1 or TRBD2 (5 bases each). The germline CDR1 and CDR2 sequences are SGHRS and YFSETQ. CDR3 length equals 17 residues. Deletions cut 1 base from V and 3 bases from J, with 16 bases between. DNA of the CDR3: TGCGCCAGCAGCTTGACCGCGCCCGGGACCTACACCGGGGAGCTGTTTTTT. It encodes CASSLTAPGTYTGELFF. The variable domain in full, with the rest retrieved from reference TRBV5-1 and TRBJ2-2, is KAGVTQTPRYLIKTRGQQVTLSCSPISGHRSVSWYQQTPGQGLQFLFEYFSETQRNKGNFPGRFSGRQFSNSRSEMNVSTLELGDSALYLCASSLTAPGTYTGELFFGEGSRLTVL.

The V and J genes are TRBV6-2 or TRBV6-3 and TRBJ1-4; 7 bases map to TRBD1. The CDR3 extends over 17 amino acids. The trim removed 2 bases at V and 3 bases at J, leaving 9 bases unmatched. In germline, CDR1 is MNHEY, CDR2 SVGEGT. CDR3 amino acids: CASSYTVDRDANEKLFF. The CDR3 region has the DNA TGTGCCAGCAGTTACACCGTCGACAGGGACGCTAATGAAAAACTGTTTTTT.

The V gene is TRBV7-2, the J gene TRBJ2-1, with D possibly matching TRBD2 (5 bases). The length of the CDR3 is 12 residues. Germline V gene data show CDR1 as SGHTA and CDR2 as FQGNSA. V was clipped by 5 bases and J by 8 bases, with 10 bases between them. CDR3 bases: TGTGCCAGCAGCCCTACTAGTTATGAGCAGTTCTTC. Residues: CASSPTSYEQFF.

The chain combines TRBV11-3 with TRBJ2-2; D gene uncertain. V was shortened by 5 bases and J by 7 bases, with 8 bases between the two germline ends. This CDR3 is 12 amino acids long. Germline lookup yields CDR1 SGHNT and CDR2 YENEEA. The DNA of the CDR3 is TGTGCCAGCAGCCTTGGCCACGGGGAGCTGTTTTTT. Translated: CASSLGHGELFF.